The rows below give T cell receptor beta chains drawn from one sample of a study of blood T cell repertoires in COVID-19. Using immunoSEQ multiplex PCR, the repertoire was profiled, and TCRdb retains in-frame clones only, with some absent. The table includes about 130,000 clones, 75% to 90% detected once. The specimen sequenced was peripheral blood. These receptors all come from a human donor in a cohort sampled during active COVID-19. CDR3s include the opening cysteine and the closing phenylalanine or tryptophan. D genes are given only for firm matches. Part of the rows lack a size; the others show once, few, many or a class for expanded clones.

clone_size: NA
v_call: TRBV6-6
j_call: TRBJ2-7
d_call: TRBD2
cdr3_nt: TGTGCCAGCAGTTTCCAGCGGGGTGCCTACGAGCAGTACTTC
cdr3_aa: CASSFQRGAYEQYF

clone_size: NA
v_call: TRBV6-2/TRBV6-3
j_call: TRBJ2-1
d_call: NA
cdr3_nt: TGTGCCAGCAGCCCTAGAGGGCCCTCCTACAATGAGCAGTTCTTC
cdr3_aa: CASSPRGPSYNEQFF

clone_size: once
v_call: TRBV9
j_call: TRBJ2-1
d_call: TRBD2
cdr3_nt: TGTGCCAGCAGCGTAACGGCGGGACTACCCTCCGAGCAGTTCTTC
cdr3_aa: CASSVTAGLPSEQFF

clone_size: NA
v_call: TRBV7-2
j_call: TRBJ2-5
d_call: NA
cdr3_nt: TGTGCCATCGGAGGGGAGACCCAGTACTTC
cdr3_aa: CAIGGETQYF

clone_size: once
v_call: TRBV21-1
j_call: TRBJ2-4
d_call: NA
cdr3_nt: TGTGCCAGCGTCCGGCCAGGATTAGCCAAAAACATTCAGTACTTC
cdr3_aa: CASVRPGLAKNIQYF

clone_size: NA
v_call: TRBV19
j_call: TRBJ1-2
d_call: NA
cdr3_nt: TGTGCCAGTAGTCCGGTGACAGACCAAAACTATGGCTACACCTTC
cdr3_aa: CASSPVTDQNYGYTF

clone_size: few
v_call: TRBV24-1
j_call: TRBJ2-3
d_call: NA
cdr3_nt: TGTGCCACCAGTGAGCCACAGGGACCGACAGATACGCAGTATTTT
cdr3_aa: CATSEPQGPTDTQYF

clone_size: NA
v_call: TRBV11-2
j_call: TRBJ1-2
d_call: NA
cdr3_nt: TGTGCCAGCAGCTTAGCCCGGTGGTCGGGTGTGGATGGCTACACCTTC
cdr3_aa: CASSLARWSGVDGYTF

clone_size: NA
v_call: TRBV19
j_call: TRBJ2-1
d_call: NA
cdr3_nt: TGTGCCAGTAGTATAGTGCGAGGGATTGAGCAGTTCTTC
cdr3_aa: CASSIVRGIEQFF

clone_size: NA
v_call: TRBV18
j_call: TRBJ2-7
d_call: NA
cdr3_nt: TGTGCCAGCTCTCACGAGGGTCGGCCCTACGAGCAGTACTTC
cdr3_aa: CASSHEGRPYEQYF

clone_size: once
v_call: TRBV12-5
j_call: TRBJ1-1
d_call: NA
cdr3_nt: TGTGCTAGTGGTTTGGTAAACAGGGACACTGAAGCTTTCTTT
cdr3_aa: CASGLVNRDTEAFF

clone_size: NA
v_call: TRBV15
j_call: TRBJ1-3
d_call: NA
cdr3_nt: TGTGCCACCAGCATACGGGATACCGGAAACACCATATATTTT
cdr3_aa: CATSIRDTGNTIYF

clone_size: NA
v_call: TRBV9
j_call: TRBJ1-1
d_call: NA
cdr3_nt: TGTGCCAGCAGCGTAGCTACAGGGTCCACTGAAGCTTTCTTT
cdr3_aa: CASSVATGSTEAFF

clone_size: NA
v_call: TRBV15
j_call: TRBJ1-5
d_call: NA
cdr3_nt: TGTGCCACCAGCAGAGATCAGGTCAATCAGCCCCAGCATTTT
cdr3_aa: CATSRDQVNQPQHF

clone_size: NA
v_call: TRBV11-3
j_call: TRBJ2-3
d_call: TRBD1
cdr3_nt: TGTGCCAGCAGCTCAAGATCGCGACAGGGTGGTGGGAACACAGATACGCAGTATTTT
cdr3_aa: CASSSRSRQGGGNTDTQYF

clone_size: NA
v_call: TRBV7-9
j_call: TRBJ2-1
d_call: NA
cdr3_nt: TGTGCCAGCAGCCCGGGACTCGGATCCTACAATGAGCAGTTCTTC
cdr3_aa: CASSPGLGSYNEQFF

clone_size: NA
v_call: TRBV11-3
j_call: TRBJ2-5
d_call: TRBD1
cdr3_nt: TGTGCCAGCACGGGACAGGGAGAGACCCAGTACTTC
cdr3_aa: CASTGQGETQYF

clone_size: NA
v_call: TRBV30
j_call: TRBJ2-3
d_call: NA
cdr3_nt: TGTGCCTGGAGCCCCTCTACAGATACGCAGTATTTT
cdr3_aa: CAWSPSTDTQYF

clone_size: NA
v_call: TRBV5-1
j_call: TRBJ2-5
d_call: NA
cdr3_nt: TGCGCCAGCAGCCAAAACCCCACCGGGGTACAAGAGACCCAGTACTTC
cdr3_aa: CASSQNPTGVQETQYF

clone_size: once
v_call: TRBV2
j_call: TRBJ1-2
d_call: NA
cdr3_nt: TGTGCCAGCACCCCGCGGGGGAGGGAGGACGGCTACACCTTC
cdr3_aa: CASTPRGREDGYTF

clone_size: NA
v_call: TRBV5-5
j_call: TRBJ2-1
d_call: NA
cdr3_nt: TGTGCCAGCAGCCCCCCTAGTGGGGGGAATGAGCAGTTCTTC
cdr3_aa: CASSPPSGGNEQFF

clone_size: NA
v_call: TRBV9
j_call: TRBJ1-1
d_call: TRBD1
cdr3_nt: TGTGCCAGCAGCGTAAAGGGGGCGAACACTGAAGCTTTCTTT
cdr3_aa: CASSVKGANTEAFF

clone_size: NA
v_call: TRBV12-5
j_call: TRBJ1-5
d_call: NA
cdr3_nt: TGTGCTAGTGGTTACGGACAGCCCGCGGGCAATCAGCCCCAGCATTTT
cdr3_aa: CASGYGQPAGNQPQHF

clone_size: NA
v_call: TRBV12-1
j_call: TRBJ1-5
d_call: NA
cdr3_nt: TGTGCCAGCAGCTTTTGGCGGGATCAGCCCCAGCATTTT
cdr3_aa: CASSFWRDQPQHF

clone_size: NA
v_call: TRBV9
j_call: TRBJ2-7
d_call: TRBD2
cdr3_nt: TGTGCCAGCAGCCCCGGGGGAGGGTACTACGAGCAGTACTTC
cdr3_aa: CASSPGGGYYEQYF

clone_size: NA
v_call: TRBV19
j_call: TRBJ1-2
d_call: NA
cdr3_nt: TGTGCCAGTAGTGATACCACCGCTAGATTTTATGGCTACACCTTC
cdr3_aa: CASSDTTARFYGYTF

clone_size: NA
v_call: TRBV10-1
j_call: TRBJ2-2
d_call: TRBD2
cdr3_nt: TGCGCCAGCAGTGACAGCGGGAGAGGTGCCGGGGAGCTGTTTTTT
cdr3_aa: CASSDSGRGAGELFF

clone_size: NA
v_call: TRBV5-1
j_call: TRBJ2-3
d_call: TRBD2
cdr3_nt: TGCGCCAGCAGCTCCGGGGGGATAGGTAGCACAGATACGCAGTATTTT
cdr3_aa: CASSSGGIGSTDTQYF

clone_size: NA
v_call: TRBV29-1
j_call: TRBJ1-2
d_call: NA
cdr3_nt: TGCAGCGTTGCAGGGGACGGTGGCTACACCTTC
cdr3_aa: CSVAGDGGYTF

clone_size: few
v_call: TRBV27
j_call: TRBJ1-3
d_call: TRBD1
cdr3_nt: TGTGCCAGCAGTTCCACAGGGGGCTCTGGAAACACCATATATTTT
cdr3_aa: CASSSTGGSGNTIYF

clone_size: once
v_call: TRBV30
j_call: TRBJ2-5
d_call: TRBD2
cdr3_nt: TGTGCCTGGACGAGACTAGCGGGGGGGCCCTTGGAGACCCAGTACTTC
cdr3_aa: CAWTRLAGGPLETQYF